This TCR beta chain was identified in a study of cytomegalovirus exposure and HLA in healthy donors. In the study overall: Earlier, approximately 180 million T cells were analyzed, and some 120 million unique TCR beta sequences were found among them.

Among the donors, all were healthy bone marrow donors. Researchers ran the PCR with 60 Vbeta and 13 Jbeta primers. Sequencing used immunoSEQ multiplex PCR; TCRdb keeps in-frame clones, though not all of them. The sample shows 55,000 to 75,000 clones, about 89% of them seen only once. About this clone: Antigen unknown.

V gave up 6 bases and J gave up 8 bases; unmatched junction bases: 4. The CDR3 spans 14 residues. Germline V gives CDR1 SGHTA, CDR2 FQGTGA. Regarding the study as a whole: Later analysis reportedly placed an Asian-associated ancestry cluster below the roughly 600-donor mean in N-insertions.

The rearrangement links TRBV7-3 to TRBJ2-1, with 13 bases that match TRBD2. The origin of this receptor is a man between 18 and 29 years old in good health and CMV-seronegative. Sequenced sample: PBMCs. The CDR3 protein is CASSLGLAGDEQFF. CDR3 nucleotides: TGTGCCAGCAGTTTAGGACTAGCGGGGGATGAGCAGTTCTTC.